This TCR beta chain was documented in a study of shared clonotypes between healthy human individuals. Looking at the study overall: The donor pool was made up of a couple of women and a few men aged 18 to 49.

This CDR3 spans 13 amino acids. Trimming removed 6 bases from V and 10 bases from J, with 16 bases in between. Germline values: CDR1 MNHNY, CDR2 SVGAGI (reference sequence). TCRdb's copy holds only in-frame clones and misses some; the assay was immunoSEQ multiplex PCR. Found here are 500,000 to 650,000 clones, roughly four fifths of them singletons; the top ten hold about 12%. The sequence was collected from a woman aged 35 to 49 in good health. Some clones in this sample may be carry-over from other donors' samples. Source material: PBMCs. V and J are TRBV6-6 and TRBJ1-5; possible D gene TRBD1, 6 bases. The CDR3 loop reads CASSGTSERPQHF. CDR3 nucleotides: TGTGCCAGCAGCGGGACATCCGAACGCCCCCAGCATTTT.